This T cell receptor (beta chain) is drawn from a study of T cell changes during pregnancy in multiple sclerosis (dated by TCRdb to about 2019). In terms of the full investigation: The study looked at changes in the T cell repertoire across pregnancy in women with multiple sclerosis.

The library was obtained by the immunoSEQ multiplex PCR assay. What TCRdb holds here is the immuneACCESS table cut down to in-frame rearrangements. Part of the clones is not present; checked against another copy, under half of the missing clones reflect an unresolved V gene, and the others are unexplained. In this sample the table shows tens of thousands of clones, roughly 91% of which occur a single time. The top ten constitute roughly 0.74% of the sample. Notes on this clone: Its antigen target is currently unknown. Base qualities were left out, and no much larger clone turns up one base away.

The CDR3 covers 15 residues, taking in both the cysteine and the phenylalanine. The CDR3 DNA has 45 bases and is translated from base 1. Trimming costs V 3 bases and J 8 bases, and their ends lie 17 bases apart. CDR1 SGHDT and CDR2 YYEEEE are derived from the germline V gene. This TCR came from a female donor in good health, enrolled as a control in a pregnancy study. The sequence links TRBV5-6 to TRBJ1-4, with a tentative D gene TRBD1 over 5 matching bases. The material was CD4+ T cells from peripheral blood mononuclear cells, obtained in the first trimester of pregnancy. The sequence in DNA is TGTGCCAGCAGCTCGTCAGGGATGTGGAAGGAAAAACTGTTTTTT. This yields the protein CASSSSGMWKEKLFF. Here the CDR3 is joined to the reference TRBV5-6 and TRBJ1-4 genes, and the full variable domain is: DAGVTQSPTHLIKTRGQQVTLRCSPKSGHDTVSWYQQALGQGPQFIFQYYEEEERQRGNFPDRFSGHQFPNYSSELNVNALLLGDSALYLCASSSSGMWKEKLFFGSGTQLSVL.